This TCR beta chain was recovered during a study of cytotoxic CD8 clonotypes in ibrutinib-treated CLL. Across the study: By median roughly 74 months, 12 had progressed and about 15 stayed remitted; responses had been 2 complete and some 24 partial. The study, taken as a whole, reports: While tracking circulating CD8+ T-cell counts, baseline clonality exceeded that of age-matched healthy donors.

On this clone itself: Its antigen is currently unknown.

Libraries were prepared by immunoSEQ multiplex PCR; TCRdb keeps only in-frame clonotypes and omits some of them. Here the sample spans more than 55,000 clones, less than 75% being singletons. The CDR3 covers 14 residues. In germline, CDR1 is LNHDA, CDR2 SQIVND (reference sequence). The germline V and J ends were trimmed by 4 bases and 6 bases, with 14 bases remaining between them. This TCR was recovered from a human donor with chronic lymphocytic leukemia. The chain combines TRBV19 with TRBJ2-3, with a weak D call TRBD2 (6 bases). The sample consisted of PBMCs, taken after 12 months of ibrutinib treatment. The CDR3 reads CASSTRTGGDTQYF. The DNA for the CDR3 is TGTGCCAGTAGTACACGGACTGGGGGGGATACGCAGTATTTT.